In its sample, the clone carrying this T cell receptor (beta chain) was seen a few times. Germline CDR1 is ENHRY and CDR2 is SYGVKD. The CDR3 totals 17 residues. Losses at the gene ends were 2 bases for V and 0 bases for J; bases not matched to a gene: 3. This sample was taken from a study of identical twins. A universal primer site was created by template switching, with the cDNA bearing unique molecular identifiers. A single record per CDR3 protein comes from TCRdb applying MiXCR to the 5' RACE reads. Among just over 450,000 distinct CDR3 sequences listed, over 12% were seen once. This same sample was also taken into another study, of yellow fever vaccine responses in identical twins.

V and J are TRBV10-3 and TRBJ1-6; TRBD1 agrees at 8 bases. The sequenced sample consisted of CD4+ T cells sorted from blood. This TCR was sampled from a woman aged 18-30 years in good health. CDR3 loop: CAISERTGSSYNSPLHF. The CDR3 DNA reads TGTGCCATCAGTGAGAGGACAGGGAGCTCCTATAATTCACCCCTCCACTTT.